One sample yielded the 3 T cell receptor beta chains listed below, sequenced in a study of molecular identifiers for immune sequencing clone quantification. TCRdb re-called the PCR reads with MiXCR, one entry per CDR3 protein. The sample contains more than 450,000 distinct CDR3 sequences, about a fifth of which appear only once. The specimen sequenced was naive CD8+ T cells from blood, with Jurkat cell RNA spiked in. The sample's subset: FACS-sorted CD8+CD4-CCR7+CD45RA+ naive T cells. The receptors derive from a human donor in good health. Some libraries in this study had Jurkat cell RNA spiked in.

This clonotype was picked up many times. The rearrangement uses TRBV20-1 and TRBJ2-7; the D is unclear. From germline, CDR1 is DFQATT and CDR2 SNEGSKA (reference sequence). Trimming removed 0 bases at V and 3 bases at J, with 6 bases between. CDR3 size: 12 residues. The CDR3 DNA follows: TGCAGTGCTAGAGAGTTGGACTACGAGCAGTACTTC. It yields the protein CSARELDYEQYF.

This clonotype was seen many times. This chain connects TRBV4-3 to TRBJ2-3; D is ambiguous. The ends were cut back, 0 bases at V and 9 bases at J, with 10 bases in the middle. Germline-derived CDR1 and CDR2 are LGHNA and YSLEER. The CDR3 is made up of 13 amino acids. The CDR3 DNA follows: TGCGCCAGCAGCCAAGATGGGTCTAGGACGCAGTATTTT. Translated: CASSQDGSRTQYF.

To note about this clonotype: A read error may explain this, as a much larger clone is one base away. J is TRBJ2-7 and V is TRBV7-9; no reliable D call. This CDR3 has 13 amino acids. Germline V CDR1 and CDR2: SEHNR, FQNEAQ (reference sequence). For the CDR3, the DNA is TGTGCCAGCAGCTTATCCTTTACCTACAAGCAGTACTTC. Its protein is CASSLSFTYKQYF.